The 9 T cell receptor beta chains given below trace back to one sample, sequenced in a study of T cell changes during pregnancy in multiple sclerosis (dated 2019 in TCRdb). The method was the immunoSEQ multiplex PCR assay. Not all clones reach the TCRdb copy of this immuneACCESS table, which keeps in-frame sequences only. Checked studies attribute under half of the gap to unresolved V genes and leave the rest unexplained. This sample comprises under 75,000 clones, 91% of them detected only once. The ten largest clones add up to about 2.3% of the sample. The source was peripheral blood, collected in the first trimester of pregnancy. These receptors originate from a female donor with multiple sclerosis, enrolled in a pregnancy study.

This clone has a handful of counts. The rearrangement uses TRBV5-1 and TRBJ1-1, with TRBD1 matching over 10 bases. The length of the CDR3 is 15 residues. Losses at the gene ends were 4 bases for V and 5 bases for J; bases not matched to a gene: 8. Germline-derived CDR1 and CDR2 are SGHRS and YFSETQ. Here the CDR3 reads CASSEPGQGMTEAFF. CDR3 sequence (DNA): TGCGCCAGCAGCGAGCCGGGACAGGGGATGACTGAAGCTTTCTTT. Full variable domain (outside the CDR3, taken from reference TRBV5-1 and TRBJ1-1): KAGVTQTPRYLIKTRGQQVTLSCSPISGHRSVSWYQQTPGQGLQFLFEYFSETQRNKGNFPGRFSGRQFSNSRSEMNVSTLELGDSALYLCASSEPGQGMTEAFFGQGTRLTVV.

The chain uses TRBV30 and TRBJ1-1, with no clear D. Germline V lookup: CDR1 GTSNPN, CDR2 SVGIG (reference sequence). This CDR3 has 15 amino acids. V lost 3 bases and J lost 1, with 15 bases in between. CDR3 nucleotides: TGTGCCTGGAGCCGCTTGTCCCGCGGGAACACTGAAGCTTTCTTT. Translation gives CAWSRLSRGNTEAFF. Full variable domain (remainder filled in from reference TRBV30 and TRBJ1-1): SQTIHQWPATLVQPVGSPLSLECTVEGTSNPNLYWYRQAAGRGLQLLFYSVGIGQISSEVPQNLSASRPQDRQFILSSKKLLLSDSGFYLCAWSRLSRGNTEAFFGQGTRLTVV.

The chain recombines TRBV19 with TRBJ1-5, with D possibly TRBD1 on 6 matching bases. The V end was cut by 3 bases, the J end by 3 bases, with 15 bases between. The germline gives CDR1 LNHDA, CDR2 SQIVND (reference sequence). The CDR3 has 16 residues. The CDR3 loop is CASSMSPQGNNQPQHF. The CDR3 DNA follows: TGTGCCAGTAGTATGAGCCCACAGGGTAACAATCAGCCCCAGCATTTT.

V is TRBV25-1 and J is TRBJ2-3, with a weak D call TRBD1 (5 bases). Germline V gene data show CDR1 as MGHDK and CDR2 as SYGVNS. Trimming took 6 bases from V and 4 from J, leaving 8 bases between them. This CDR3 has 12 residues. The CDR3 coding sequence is TGTGCCAGCAGGGTAGGGGCAGATACGCAGTATTTT. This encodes CASRVGADTQYF. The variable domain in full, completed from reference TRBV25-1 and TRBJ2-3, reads EADIYQTPRYLVIGTGKKITLECSQTMGHDKMYWYQQDPGMELHLIHYSYGVNSTEKGDLSSESTVSRIRTEHFPLTLESARPSHTSQYLCASRVGADTQYFGPGTRLTVL.

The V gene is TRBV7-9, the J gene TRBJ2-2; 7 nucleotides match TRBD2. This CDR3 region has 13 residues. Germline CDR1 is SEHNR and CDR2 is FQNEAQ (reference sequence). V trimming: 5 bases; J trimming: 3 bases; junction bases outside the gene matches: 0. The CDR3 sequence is CASSGGDTGELFF. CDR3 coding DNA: TGTGCCAGCAGCGGGGGGGACACCGGGGAGCTGTTTTTT.

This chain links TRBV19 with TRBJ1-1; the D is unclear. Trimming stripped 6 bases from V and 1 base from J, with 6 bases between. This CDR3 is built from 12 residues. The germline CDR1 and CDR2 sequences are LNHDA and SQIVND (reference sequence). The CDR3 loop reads CASSAGNTEAFF. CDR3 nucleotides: TGTGCCAGTAGCGCAGGGAACACTGAAGCTTTCTTT. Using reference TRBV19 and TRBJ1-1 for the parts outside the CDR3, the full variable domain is DGGITQSPKYLFRKEGQNVTLSCEQNLNHDAMYWYRQDPGQGLRLIYYSQIVNDFQKGDIAEGYSVSREKKESFPLTVTSAQKNPTAFYLCASSAGNTEAFFGQGTRLTVV.

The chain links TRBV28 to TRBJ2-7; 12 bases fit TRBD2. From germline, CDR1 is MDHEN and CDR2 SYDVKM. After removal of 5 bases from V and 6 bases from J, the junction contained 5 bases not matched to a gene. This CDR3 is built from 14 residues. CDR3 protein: CASSIGTSGFEQYF. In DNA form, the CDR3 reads TGTGCCAGCAGTATTGGGACTAGCGGGTTCGAGCAGTACTTC.

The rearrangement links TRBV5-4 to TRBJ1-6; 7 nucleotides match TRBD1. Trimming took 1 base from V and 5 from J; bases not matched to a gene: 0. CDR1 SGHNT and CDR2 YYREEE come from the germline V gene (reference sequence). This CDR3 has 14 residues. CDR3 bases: TGTGCCAGCAGCTTGCAGGGGGATAATTCACCCCTCCACTTT. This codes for CASSLQGDNSPLHF.

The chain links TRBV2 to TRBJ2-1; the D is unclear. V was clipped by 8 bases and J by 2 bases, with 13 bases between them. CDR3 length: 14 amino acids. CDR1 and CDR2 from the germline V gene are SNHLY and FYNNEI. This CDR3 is CASAGTQAYNEQFF. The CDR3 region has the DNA TGTGCCAGCGCCGGTACCCAGGCCTACAATGAGCAGTTCTTC. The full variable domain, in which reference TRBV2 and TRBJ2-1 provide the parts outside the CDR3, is EPEVTQTPSHQVTQMGQEVILRCVPISNHLYFYWYRQILGQKVEFLVSFYNNEISEKSEIFDDQFSVERPDGSNFTLKIRSTKLEDSAMYFCASAGTQAYNEQFFGPGTRLTVL.